Shown below are 17 T cell receptor beta chains from a single sample sequenced in a study of blood T cell repertoires in COVID-19. The table came from immunoSEQ multiplex PCR; TCRdb's copy has only in-frame clones and leaves some out. The sample lists some 120,000 clones, roughly 83% occurring once. Sequencing was done on a sample of peripheral blood. These receptors all stem from a man between 35 and 55 years old with active or convalescent COVID-19.

The CDR3 is CSVERWDRANYGYTF. CDR3 DNA: TGCAGCGTTGAAAGGTGGGACAGGGCGAACTATGGCTACACCTTC. The V and J genes are TRBV29-1 and TRBJ1-2; 9 nucleotides match TRBD1. Trimming at V came to 2 bases and at J to 2 bases, leaving 6 bases not matched to a gene. The CDR3 runs 15 residues. Germline loops: CDR1 SQVTM, CDR2 ANQGSEA.

The chain has TRBV30 and TRBJ1-2; weak D call: TRBD1 (6 bases). The germline V gene has CDR1 GTSNPN and CDR2 SVGIG (reference sequence). The CDR3 covers 12 residues. Trimming removed 6 bases at V and 7 bases at J, with 15 bases between. The CDR3 nucleotides read TGTGCCTGCTATACAGGGTCTGGTGGCTACACCTTC. It translates to CACYTGSGGYTF.

V and J are TRBV18 and TRBJ1-1, with 8 bases that match TRBD1. Germline V CDR1 and CDR2: KGHSH, LQKENI. The CDR3 is 13 amino acids. The trim removed 2 bases at V and 10 bases at J, leaving 6 bases unmatched. The CDR3 is CASSPDQGARAFF. The CDR3 DNA follows: TGTGCCAGCTCACCAGACCAGGGGGCAAGAGCTTTCTTT. Full variable domain (missing parts from reference TRBV18 and TRBJ1-1): NAGVMQNPRHLVRRRGQEARLRCSPMKGHSHVYWYRQLPEEGLKFMVYLQKENIIDESGMPKERFSAEFPKEGPSILRIQQVVRGDSAAYFCASSPDQGARAFFGQGTRLTVV.

This clone appeared a few times. This chain connects TRBV19 to TRBJ1-5, with 7 nucleotides matching TRBD1. The germline V gene has CDR1 LNHDA and CDR2 SQIVND (reference sequence). V gave up 6 bases and J gave up 0 bases; unmatched junction bases: 8. CDR3 length: 16 amino acids. CDR3 in amino acids: CASRGQGGYSNQPQHF. In DNA, the CDR3 is TGTGCCAGTAGAGGGCAGGGGGGATATAGCAATCAGCCCCAGCATTTT.

To note about this clone: A read error may account for a junction end that differs from germline. The chain links TRBV6-5 to TRBJ2-1; the match to TRBD1 covers 9 bases. Germline-derived CDR1 and CDR2 are MNHEY and SVGAGI. This CDR3 contains 16 residues. The CDR3 bases are TGTGCCAGCAGTCACTCCGGGACAGGGTCCTACAATGAGCAGTTCTTC. Protein sequence: CASSHSGTGSYNEQFF.

V usage is TRBV13 and J usage is TRBJ1-2, with D uncertain. This CDR3 is 15 amino acids long. CDR1 and CDR2 from the germline V gene are PRHDT and FYEKMQ (reference sequence). The V end lost 1 base, the J end lost 3 bases, and 12 bases lay between the germline ends. The CDR3: CASSLVDGQYYGYTF. In nucleotides, the CDR3 is TGTGCCAGCAGCTTAGTAGATGGGCAGTACTATGGCTACACCTTC.

The V gene is TRBV9, the J gene TRBJ1-2, with D maybe TRBD1 (6 bases). The CDR3 is 13 amino acids. The germline CDR1 and CDR2 sequences are SGDLS and YYNGEE. V was shortened by 6 bases and J by 3 bases, with 12 bases between the two germline ends. The CDR3: CASTAGDHYGYTF. The DNA of the CDR3 is TGTGCCAGCACAGCAGGGGATCACTATGGCTACACCTTC.

The chain is built from TRBV3-1 (or the pseudogene TRBV3-2) and TRBJ2-1; 14 bases are shared with TRBD2. The germline CDR1 and CDR2 sequences are LGHDT and YNNKEL (reference sequence). CDR3 length: 17 amino acids. Losses at the gene ends were 1 base for V and 8 bases for J; bases not matched to a gene: 7. The CDR3: CASSQVGGGLAGDEQFF. As DNA, the CDR3 is TGTGCCAGCAGCCAAGTTGGGGGGGGACTAGCGGGAGATGAGCAGTTCTTC.

The chain links TRBV5-1 to TRBJ2-7, with TRBD2 matching 10 bases. V lost 2 bases and J lost 5; bases outside the gene matches: 10. The CDR3 is made up of 16 amino acids. Looked up from germline, CDR1 is SGHRS and CDR2 is YFSETQ. Here the CDR3 DNA reads TGCGCCAGCAGCTTACTTGTGAGCGGGAGGGCCCACGAGCAGTACTTC. It yields the protein CASSLLVSGRAHEQYF.

The rearrangement uses TRBV30 and TRBJ1-1, with D hard to call. The CDR3 totals 15 residues. The ends were cut back, 4 bases at V and 3 bases at J, with 18 bases in the middle. The germline CDR1 and CDR2 sequences are GTSNPN and SVGIG (reference sequence). As DNA, the CDR3 is TGTGCCTGGACCTCTCCGACAAGGCGCGACACTGAAGCTTTCTTT. It specifies CAWTSPTRRDTEAFF.

The J gene is TRBJ1-2, the V gene TRBV10-2; 10 nucleotides match TRBD1. Germline loops: CDR1 WSHSY, CDR2 SAAADI. The V segment lost 0 bases and the J segment 7 bases; nucleotides outside the gene matches: 11. This CDR3 has 17 residues. This chain's CDR3 is CASSESISGQGKGGYTF. The CDR3 coding sequence is TGCGCCAGCAGTGAGTCGATCTCGGGACAGGGGAAGGGTGGCTACACCTTC.

This clone was recorded a few times. The gene calls are TRBV27 and TRBJ2-7; maybe TRBD2 (7 bases). Germline values: CDR1 MNHEY, CDR2 SMNVEV (reference sequence). The CDR3 length is 20 residues. The ends were cut back, 5 bases at V and 0 bases at J, with 29 bases in the middle. CDR3 amino acids: CASSTEGDLQGGANSYEQYF. The CDR3 DNA is TGTGCCAGCAGTACCGAAGGGGACCTACAGGGAGGGGCGAACTCCTACGAGCAGTACTTC.

The chain has TRBV30 and TRBJ1-4; 7 nucleotides agree with TRBD1. This CDR3 region has 17 residues. Germline V CDR1 and CDR2: GTSNPN, SVGIG (reference sequence). The trim removed 2 bases at V and 3 bases at J, leaving 12 bases unmatched. The CDR3, as DNA: TGTGCCTGGAGTTCCCCGAACATACAGGGGTCTAATGAAAAACTGTTTTTT. Its protein is CAWSSPNIQGSNEKLFF.

This clone was seen a single time. V and J are TRBV3-1 (or the pseudogene TRBV3-2) and TRBJ1-5; D unresolved. The CDR3 loop spans 14 amino acids. CDR1 is LGHDT and CDR2 is YNNKEL in the germline V gene (reference sequence). The V end lost 0 bases, the J end lost 7 bases, and 10 bases lay between the germline ends. CDR3 region: CASSQETAGQPQHF. As DNA, the CDR3 is TGTGCCAGCAGCCAAGAAACGGCGGGACAGCCCCAGCATTTT.

This rearrangement joins TRBV5-4 to TRBJ2-1; 8 bases align to TRBD2. The CDR3 is made up of 16 amino acids. Germline V gene sequence: CDR1 SGHNT, CDR2 YYREEE (reference sequence). The V and J ends lost 2 bases and 5 bases, in that order; junction bases with no gene match: 9. The CDR3 loop is CASSFTGGTRDNEQFF. CDR3 DNA: TGTGCCAGCAGCTTCACCGGCGGGACTAGAGACAATGAGCAGTTCTTC.

The V call is TRBV5-1, the J call TRBJ1-2; D is ambiguous. Germline CDR1 SGHRS, CDR2 YFSETQ. CDR3 length: 14 amino acids. The V and J ends lost 2 bases and 8 bases respectively, with 16 bases between them. The CDR3 DNA sequence: TGCGCCAGCAGCTTTAAACAGTCGGCAATGGGCTACACCTTC. It specifies CASSFKQSAMGYTF. Variable domain in full (rest from reference TRBV5-1 and TRBJ1-2): KAGVTQTPRYLIKTRGQQVTLSCSPISGHRSVSWYQQTPGQGLQFLFEYFSETQRNKGNFPGRFSGRQFSNSRSEMNVSTLELGDSALYLCASSFKQSAMGYTFGSGTRLTVV.

A few counts support this clone. V and J are TRBV19 and TRBJ1-1; D uncertain. The CDR3 is 14 amino acids. Per the germline V gene, CDR1 is LNHDA and CDR2 is SQIVND (reference sequence). The germline V and J ends were trimmed by 3 bases and 4 bases, with 12 bases remaining between them. The CDR3: CASSMPGRGTEAFF. The CDR3 nucleotides are TGTGCCAGTAGTATGCCGGGCCGGGGCACTGAAGCTTTCTTT.